The present TCR beta chain was sequenced within a study of TIL therapy for anti-PD-1-resistant metastatic lung cancer. Study context: Median tumor mutation burden was 1.5 mutations per megabase. Study-level results: Many TIL product clones were absent from baseline tumor, suggesting clonal contraction.

On this clone: Its target is not known.

The time point: pre-treatment sample, taken before nivolumab and TIL therapy. The tumor samples were excised metastases, mostly pleural nodules or supraclavicular lymph nodes. Enrollment ran from late 2017 to early 2020. The immunoSEQ assay was v3. Repertoires were generated with immunoSEQ multiplex PCR, while TCRdb's copy carries only in-frame clones and drops some. This table has 50,000 to 60,000 clones, about three quarters appearing once. V shed 1 base and J shed 3 bases, with 10 bases lying between them. This CDR3 comprises 15 residues. Germline assignment: CDR1 LNHDA and CDR2 SQIVND (reference sequence).

The sequencing here drew on tumor tissue, taken at baseline. This receptor was identified in a person aged 25 to 79 with non-small cell lung cancer. The chain uses TRBV19 and TRBJ1-5; a weak D match, TRBD1 (6 bases). The CDR3 sequence: CASSIARGFNQPQHF. In nucleotides, the CDR3 is TGTGCCAGTAGTATAGCCAGGGGTTTCAATCAGCCCCAGCATTTT.